The 9 T cell receptor beta chains listed next were all sequenced from one sample in a study of identifying expanded T cells in peripheral blood. The method was immunoSEQ multiplex PCR; TCRdb's version includes in-frame clones alone and lacks a portion of them. This repertoire shows about 52,000 clones, roughly 80% found once; its top ten account for roughly 15%. Sequenced input: blood. These receptors all come from a person aged 18 to 70 in good health.

This chain uses TRBV6-1 with TRBJ2-5; TRBD2 agrees at 9 bases. V shed 6 bases and J 2 bases; nucleotides not matched to a gene: 7. The CDR3 contains 15 residues. Germline lookup yields CDR1 MNHNS and CDR2 SASEGT. CDR3 protein: CASSAAGGPQETQYF. As DNA, the CDR3 is TGTGCCAGCAGCGCGGCGGGGGGGCCGCAAGAGACCCAGTACTTC.

The rearrangement joins TRBV29-1 to TRBJ1-1; TRBD1 is a possible D gene (6 bases). Trimming left V 5 bases short and J 1 base short, with 14 bases between. Per germline, CDR1 SQVTM and CDR2 ANQGSEA. The CDR3 runs 14 residues. CDR3 sequence: CSVRTANRNTEAFF. CDR3 DNA: TGCAGCGTTCGGACAGCCAACCGGAACACTGAAGCTTTCTTT.

The rearrangement uses TRBV11-3 and TRBJ2-2; 7 positions agree with TRBD1. This CDR3 region has 16 residues. Germline V lookup: CDR1 SGHNT, CDR2 YENEEA. V was clipped by 2 bases and J by 0 bases; unmatched bases: 3. In DNA, the CDR3 is TGTGCCAGCAGCTTACAAGGGACAGCGAACACCGGGGAGCTGTTTTTT. Its protein is CASSLQGTANTGELFF.

This sequence joins TRBV11-2 and TRBJ2-3, with 10 nucleotides matching TRBD2. This CDR3 has 17 amino acids. The ends lost 1 base at V and 0 bases at J; junction bases unmatched: 4. CDR1 SGHAT and CDR2 FQNNGV come from the germline V gene. CDR3 amino acids: CASSLGLAGVSTDTQYF. For the CDR3, the DNA is TGTGCCAGCAGCTTAGGGCTAGCGGGAGTCAGCACAGATACGCAGTATTTT.

The rearrangement uses TRBV9 and TRBJ2-1; 7 bases are a match to TRBD2. This CDR3 comprises 15 residues. In germline, CDR1 is SGDLS, CDR2 YYNGEE. V gave up 4 bases and J gave up 7 bases; unmatched junction bases: 11. CDR3 coding DNA: TGTGCCAGCAGCCCAGTTGGAGCGGGAACGAATGAGCAGTTCTTC. Encoded protein: CASSPVGAGTNEQFF.

This clone has just a few counts. The chain carries TRBV6-5 and TRBJ2-5; 10 bases fit TRBD1. V lost 5 bases to trimming and J lost 5 bases; unmatched junction nucleotides: 2. CDR3 length equals 13 residues. The germline V gene has CDR1 MNHEY and CDR2 SVGAGI. DNA of the CDR3: TGTGCCAGCAGTAGGGACAGGGGCGAGACCCAGTACTTC. It yields the protein CASSRDRGETQYF.

This clone occurred once. The rearrangement uses TRBV5-1 and TRBJ2-1; D tentatively fits TRBD1 or TRBD2 (7 bases each). This CDR3 spans 14 amino acids. Trimming pared 4 bases from V and 8 bases from J, leaving 16 bases between. Germline V gene lookup returns CDR1 SGHRS and CDR2 YFSETQ. CDR3 amino acids: CASSGGDGTDEQFF. As DNA, the CDR3 is TGCGCCAGCAGCGGGGGGGACGGGACAGATGAGCAGTTCTTC.

In this sample, this clone turned up a few times. The gene calls are TRBV19 and TRBJ2-3; 7 bases align to TRBD1. The CDR3 totals 15 residues. Germline V gene lookup returns CDR1 LNHDA and CDR2 SQIVND (reference sequence). J was trimmed by 1 base and V by 6 bases; bases with no gene match: 7. CDR3 loop: CASSTGVRGTDTQYF. In DNA, the CDR3 is TGTGCCAGTAGCACAGGGGTGAGGGGCACAGATACGCAGTATTTT.

This rearrangement joins TRBV5-1 to TRBJ1-2, with 9 bases that match TRBD1. Per germline, CDR1 SGHRS and CDR2 YFSETQ. Unmatched junction bases numbered 11, after V lost 4 bases and J lost 4 bases. The CDR3 sequence is 16 residues long. The CDR3 DNA follows: TGCGCCAGCAGCCCAGGGGACAGGGCTGTGGGCTATGGCTACACCTTC. It translates to CASSPGDRAVGYGYTF.